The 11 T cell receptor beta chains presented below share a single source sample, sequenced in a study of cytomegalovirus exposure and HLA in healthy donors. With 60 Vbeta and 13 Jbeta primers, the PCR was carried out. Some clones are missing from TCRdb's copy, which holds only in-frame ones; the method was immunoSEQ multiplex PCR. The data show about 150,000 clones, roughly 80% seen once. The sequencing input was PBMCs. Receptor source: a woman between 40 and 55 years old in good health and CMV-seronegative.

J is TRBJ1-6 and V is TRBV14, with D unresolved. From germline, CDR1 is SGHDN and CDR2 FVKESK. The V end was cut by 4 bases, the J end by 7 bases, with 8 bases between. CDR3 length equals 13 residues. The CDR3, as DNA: TGTGCCAGCAGCCTTACACCGAATTCACCCCTCCACTTT. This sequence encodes CASSLTPNSPLHF.

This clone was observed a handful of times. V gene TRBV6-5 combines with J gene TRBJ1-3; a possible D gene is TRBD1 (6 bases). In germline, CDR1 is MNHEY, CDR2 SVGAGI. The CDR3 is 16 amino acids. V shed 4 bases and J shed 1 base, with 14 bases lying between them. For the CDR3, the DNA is TGTGCCAGCAGTTCCCCAGGGGAACAATCTGGAAACACCATATATTTT. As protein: CASSSPGEQSGNTIYF.

DNA for the CDR3: TGTGCCAGCAGCTTAGAGCGAGAGCAGTTCTTC. The encoded protein is CASSLEREQFF. The rearrangement links TRBV11-3 to TRBJ2-1; D uncertain. Trimming pared 0 bases from V and 10 bases from J, leaving 4 bases between. CDR1 and CDR2 from the germline V gene are SGHNT and YENEEA. The CDR3 spans 11 residues.

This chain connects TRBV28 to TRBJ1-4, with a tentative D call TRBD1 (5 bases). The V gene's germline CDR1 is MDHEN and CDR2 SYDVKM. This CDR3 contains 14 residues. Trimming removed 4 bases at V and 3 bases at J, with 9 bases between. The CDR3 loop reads CASSSRVSNEKLFF. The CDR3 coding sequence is TGTGCCAGCAGTTCCAGGGTTTCTAATGAAAAACTGTTTTTT.

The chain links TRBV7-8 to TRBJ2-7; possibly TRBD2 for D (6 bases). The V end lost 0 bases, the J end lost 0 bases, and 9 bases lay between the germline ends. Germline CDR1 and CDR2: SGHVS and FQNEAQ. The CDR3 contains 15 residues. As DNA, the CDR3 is TGTGCCAGCAGCTTAGCGGGACTCCACTCCTACGAGCAGTACTTC. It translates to CASSLAGLHSYEQYF.

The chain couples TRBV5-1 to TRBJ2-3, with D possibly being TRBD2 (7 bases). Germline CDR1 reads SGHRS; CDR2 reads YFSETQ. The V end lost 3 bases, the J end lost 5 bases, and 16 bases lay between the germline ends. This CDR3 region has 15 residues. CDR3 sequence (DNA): TGCGCCAGCAGCTGGGGGGGCTCGACAGGAGATACGCAGTATTTT. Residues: CASSWGGSTGDTQYF.

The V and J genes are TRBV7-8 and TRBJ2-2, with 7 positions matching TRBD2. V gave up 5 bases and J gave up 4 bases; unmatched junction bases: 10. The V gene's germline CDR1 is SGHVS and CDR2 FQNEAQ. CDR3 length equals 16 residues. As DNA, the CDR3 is TGTGCCAGCAGCCCCTCTGGCGGGGGTTTCACCGGGGAGCTGTTTTTT. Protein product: CASSPSGGGFTGELFF.

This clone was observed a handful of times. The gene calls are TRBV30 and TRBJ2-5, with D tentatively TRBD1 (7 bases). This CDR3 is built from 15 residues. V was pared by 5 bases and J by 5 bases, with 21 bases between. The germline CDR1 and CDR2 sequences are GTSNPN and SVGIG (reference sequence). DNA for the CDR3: TGTGCCTGGGACAAGGGCGCAGGGGGGAAGGAGACCCAGTACTTC. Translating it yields CAWDKGAGGKETQYF.

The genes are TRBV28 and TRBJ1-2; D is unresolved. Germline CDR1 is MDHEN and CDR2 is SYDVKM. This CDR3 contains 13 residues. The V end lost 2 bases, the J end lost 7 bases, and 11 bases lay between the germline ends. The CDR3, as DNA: TGTGCCAGCAGTTTACGTCGTCAGGTTGGCTACACCTTC. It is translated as CASSLRRQVGYTF.

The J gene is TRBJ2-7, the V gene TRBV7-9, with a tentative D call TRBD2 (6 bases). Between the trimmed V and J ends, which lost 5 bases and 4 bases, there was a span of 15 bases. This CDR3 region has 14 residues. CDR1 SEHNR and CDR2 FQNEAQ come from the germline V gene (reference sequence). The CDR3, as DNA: TGTGCCAGCAGCACGGGGACTGAACCTTACGAGCAGTACTTC. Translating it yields CASSTGTEPYEQYF.

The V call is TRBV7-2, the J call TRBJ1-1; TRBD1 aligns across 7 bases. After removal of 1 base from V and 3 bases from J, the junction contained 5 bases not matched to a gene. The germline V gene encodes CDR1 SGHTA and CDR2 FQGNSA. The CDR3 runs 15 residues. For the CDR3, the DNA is TGTGCCAGCAGCTTAGTGACAGGGTGGTACACTGAAGCTTTCTTT. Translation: CASSLVTGWYTEAFF. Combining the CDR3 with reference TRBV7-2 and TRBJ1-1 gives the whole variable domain GAGVSQSPSNKVTEKGKDVELRCDPISGHTALYWYRQSLGQGLEFLIYFQGNSAPDKSGLPSDRFSAERTGGSVSTLTIQRTQQEDSAVYLCASSLVTGWYTEAFFGQGTRLTVV.